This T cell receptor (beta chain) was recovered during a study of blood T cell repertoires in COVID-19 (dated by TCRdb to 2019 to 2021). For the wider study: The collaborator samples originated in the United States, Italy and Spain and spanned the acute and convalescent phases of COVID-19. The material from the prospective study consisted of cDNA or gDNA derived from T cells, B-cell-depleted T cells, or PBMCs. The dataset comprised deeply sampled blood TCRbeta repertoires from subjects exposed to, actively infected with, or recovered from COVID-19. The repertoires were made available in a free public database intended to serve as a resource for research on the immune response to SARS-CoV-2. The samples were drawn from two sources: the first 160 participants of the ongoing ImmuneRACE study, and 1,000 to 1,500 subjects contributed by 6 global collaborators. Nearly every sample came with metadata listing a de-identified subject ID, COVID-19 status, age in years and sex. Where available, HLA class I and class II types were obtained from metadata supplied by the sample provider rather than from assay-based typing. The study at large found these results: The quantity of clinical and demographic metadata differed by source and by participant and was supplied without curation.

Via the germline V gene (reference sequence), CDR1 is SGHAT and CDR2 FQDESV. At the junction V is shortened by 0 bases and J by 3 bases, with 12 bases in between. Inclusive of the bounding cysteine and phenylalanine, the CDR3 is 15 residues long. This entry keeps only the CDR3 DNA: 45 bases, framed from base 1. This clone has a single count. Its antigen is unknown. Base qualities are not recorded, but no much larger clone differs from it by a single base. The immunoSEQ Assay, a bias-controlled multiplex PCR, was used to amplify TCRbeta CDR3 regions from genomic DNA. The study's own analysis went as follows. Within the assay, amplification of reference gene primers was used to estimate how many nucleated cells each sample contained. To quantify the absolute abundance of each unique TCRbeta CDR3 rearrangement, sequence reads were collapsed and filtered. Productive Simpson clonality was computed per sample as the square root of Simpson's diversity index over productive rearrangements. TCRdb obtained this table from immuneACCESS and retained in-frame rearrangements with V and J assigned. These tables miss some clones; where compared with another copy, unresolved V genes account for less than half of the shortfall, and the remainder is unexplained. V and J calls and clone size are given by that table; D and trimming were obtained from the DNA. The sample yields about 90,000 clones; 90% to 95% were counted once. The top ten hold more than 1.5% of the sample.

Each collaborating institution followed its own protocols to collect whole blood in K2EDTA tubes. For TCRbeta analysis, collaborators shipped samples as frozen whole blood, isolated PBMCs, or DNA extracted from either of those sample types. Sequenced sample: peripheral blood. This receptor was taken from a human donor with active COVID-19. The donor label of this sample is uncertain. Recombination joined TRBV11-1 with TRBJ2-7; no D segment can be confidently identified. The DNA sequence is TGTGCCAGCAGCTTAGCCGCCCTAGACGGCTACGAGCAGTACTTC. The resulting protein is CASSLAALDGYEQYF.